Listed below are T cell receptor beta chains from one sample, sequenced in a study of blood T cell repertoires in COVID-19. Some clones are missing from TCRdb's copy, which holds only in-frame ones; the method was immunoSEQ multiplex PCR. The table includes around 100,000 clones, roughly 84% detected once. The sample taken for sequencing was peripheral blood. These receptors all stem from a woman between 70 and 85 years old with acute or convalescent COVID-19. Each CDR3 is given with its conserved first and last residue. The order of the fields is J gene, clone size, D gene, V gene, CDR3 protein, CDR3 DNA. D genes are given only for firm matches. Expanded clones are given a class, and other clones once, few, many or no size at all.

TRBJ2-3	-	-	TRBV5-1	CASSLVGQPSTDTQYF	TGCGCCAGCAGCTTGGTCGGACAGCCTAGCACAGATACGCAGTATTTT
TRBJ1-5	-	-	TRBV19	CASSMGGLPQPQHF	TGTGCCAGTAGTATGGGGGGGCTACCTCAGCCCCAGCATTTT
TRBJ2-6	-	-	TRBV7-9	CASSLARGSGANVLTF	TGTGCCAGCAGCTTAGCGCGGGGCTCTGGGGCCAACGTCCTGACTTTC
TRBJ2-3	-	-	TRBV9	CASSVAGSPSTDTQYF	TGTGCCAGCAGCGTAGCTGGCAGTCCTAGCACAGATACGCAGTATTTT
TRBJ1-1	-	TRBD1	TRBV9	CASSVAGKTGENTEAFF	TGTGCCAGCAGCGTAGCCGGGAAGACAGGGGAGAACACTGAAGCTTTCTTT
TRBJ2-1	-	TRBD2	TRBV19	CASSSRLALYNEQFF	TGTGCCAGTAGTAGCAGACTAGCGCTTTACAATGAGCAGTTCTTC
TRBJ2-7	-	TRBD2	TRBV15	CATSRDYTSGGYEQYF	TGTGCCACCAGCAGAGATTACACTAGCGGGGGGTACGAGCAGTACTTC
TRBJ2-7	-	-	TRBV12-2	CASRSPDRDRFPYEQYF	TGTGCAAGTCGTTCCCCCGACCGGGACAGGTTTCCCTACGAGCAGTACTTC
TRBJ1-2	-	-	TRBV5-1	CASSLDLDRRYGYTF	TGCGCCAGCAGCTTGGACCTAGACAGACGCTATGGCTACACCTTC
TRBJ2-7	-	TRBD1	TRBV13	CASSQGGQAYEQYF	TGTGCCAGCAGTCAGGGGGGACAGGCTTACGAGCAGTACTTC
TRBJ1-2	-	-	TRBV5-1	CASSLSQGDGYTF	TGCGCCAGCAGCTTGTCGCAGGGTGATGGCTACACCTTC
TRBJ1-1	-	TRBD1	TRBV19	CASSLGQGTGGAFF	TGTGCCAGTAGCCTGGGACAGGGGACTGGCGGGGCTTTCTTT
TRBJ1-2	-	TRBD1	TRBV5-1	CASSLDDRGTGYGYTF	TGCGCCAGCAGCTTGGACGACAGGGGGACAGGGTATGGCTACACCTTC
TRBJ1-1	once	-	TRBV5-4	CASSPQVANTEAFF	TGTGCCAGCAGCCCACAGGTTGCGAACACTGAAGCTTTCTTT
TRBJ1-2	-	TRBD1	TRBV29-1	CSVVDRGSYTF	TGCAGCGTTGTGGACAGGGGAAGCTACACCTTC
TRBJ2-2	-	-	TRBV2	CASRTRAGELFF	TGTGCCAGCAGAACGAGGGCCGGGGAGCTGTTTTTT
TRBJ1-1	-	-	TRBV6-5	CASTPVGGSTEAFF	TGTGCCAGCACCCCAGTGGGGGGAAGTACTGAAGCTTTCTTT
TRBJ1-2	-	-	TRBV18	CASSPGSGSYGYTF	TGTGCCAGCTCACCGGGGTCGGGGTCCTATGGCTACACCTTC
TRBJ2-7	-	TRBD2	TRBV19	CASSVAGDSYEQYF	TGTGCCAGTAGTGTAGCGGGGGACTCCTACGAGCAGTACTTC
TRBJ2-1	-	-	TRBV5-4	CASSLGVSSSYNEQFF	TGTGCCAGCAGCTTGGGCGTTTCTAGCTCCTACAATGAGCAGTTCTTC
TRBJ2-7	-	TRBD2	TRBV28	CASSLGTSGSYEQYF	TGTGCCAGCAGTCTCGGGACTAGCGGCTCCTACGAGCAGTACTTC
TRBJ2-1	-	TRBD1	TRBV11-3	CASSLDLGQGMAEQFF	TGTGCCAGCAGCTTAGATTTGGGACAGGGGATGGCTGAGCAGTTCTTC
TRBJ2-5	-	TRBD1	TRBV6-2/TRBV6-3	CASSYSGTANSVGETQYF	TGTGCCAGCAGTTACTCGGGGACAGCGAACAGCGTCGGGGAGACCCAGTACTTC
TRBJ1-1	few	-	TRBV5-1	CASSRLSQNTEAFF	TGCGCCAGCAGCCGCCTGAGCCAAAACACTGAAGCTTTCTTT
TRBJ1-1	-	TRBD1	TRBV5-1	CASSLDATGRGGFF	TGCGCCAGCAGCTTGGATGCGACAGGGAGAGGCGGATTCTTT
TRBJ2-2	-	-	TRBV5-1	CASSPEGGRTGELFF	TGCGCCAGCAGCCCGGAGGGGGGGCGGACCGGGGAGCTGTTTTTT
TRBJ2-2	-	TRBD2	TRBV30	CAWGLGLAGAAGELFF	TGTGCCTGGGGTTTGGGACTAGCGGGAGCGGCCGGGGAGCTGTTTTTT
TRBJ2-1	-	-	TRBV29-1	CSVSDYNEQFF	TGCAGCGTTTCAGACTACAATGAGCAGTTCTTC
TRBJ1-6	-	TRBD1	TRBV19	CASSTGGAGNSPLHF	TGTGCCAGTAGTACAGGGGGCGCGGGTAATTCACCCCTCCACTTT
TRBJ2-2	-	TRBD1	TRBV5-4	CASSVDRVAGELFF	TGTGCCAGCAGCGTGGACAGGGTGGCCGGGGAGCTGTTTTTT
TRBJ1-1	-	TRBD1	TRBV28	CASSSPGTGYTEAFF	TGTGCCAGCAGTTCCCCCGGGACAGGGTACACTGAAGCTTTCTTT
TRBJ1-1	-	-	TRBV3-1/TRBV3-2	CASSKGTSLLMNTEAFF	TGTGCCAGCAGCAAAGGTACCAGTTTATTGATGAACACTGAAGCTTTCTTT
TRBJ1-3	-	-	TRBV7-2	CARPGVLGNTIYF	TGTGCCCGACCCGGGGTCCTCGGAAACACCATATATTTT
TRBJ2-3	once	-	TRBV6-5	CASSYSGGEADTQYF	TGTGCCAGCAGTTACTCTGGCGGGGAGGCAGATACGCAGTATTTT
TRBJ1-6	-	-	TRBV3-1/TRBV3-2	CASSQAGAHSPLHF	TGTGCCAGCAGCCAAGCGGGAGCGCATTCACCCCTCCACTTT
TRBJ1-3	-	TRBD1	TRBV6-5	CAGSGTGLGNTIYF	TGTGCCGGTTCCGGGACAGGGCTTGGAAACACCATATATTTT
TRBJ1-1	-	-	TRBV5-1	CASSSDSEAFF	TGCGCCAGCAGCTCCGACAGTGAAGCTTTCTTT
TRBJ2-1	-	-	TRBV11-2	CASSFLPLDNEQFF	TGTGCCAGCAGCTTCCTCCCCCTAGACAATGAGCAGTTCTTC
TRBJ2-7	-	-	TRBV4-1	CASSALDSYEQYF	TGCGCCAGCAGCGCACTAGATAGCTACGAGCAGTACTTC
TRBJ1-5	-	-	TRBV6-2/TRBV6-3	CASRPTDGVSNQPQHF	TGTGCCAGCAGGCCTACCGACGGGGTCAGCAATCAGCCCCAGCATTTT
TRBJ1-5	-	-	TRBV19	CASSISWNRANQPQHF	TGTGCCAGTAGTATATCTTGGAACAGGGCCAATCAGCCCCAGCATTTT
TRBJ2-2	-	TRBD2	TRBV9	CASSIAGGPSTGELFF	TGTGCCAGCAGCATTGCGGGGGGGCCTTCCACCGGGGAGCTGTTTTTT